The clone carrying this T cell receptor beta chain was counted only a few times. The antigen remains undetermined. The data were obtained in a study of T cell repertoires in cytomegalovirus infection. Overall study: A matching HLA type, together with CMV infection, was signaled by public TCR beta signatures.

V lost 7 bases and J lost 3; bases outside the gene matches: 12. The CDR3 runs 15 residues. TCRdb itself ran the reads through MiXCR, one entry per CDR3 protein. The table lists roughly 310,000 distinct CDR3 sequences, roughly a sixth of them singletons. The study, taken as a whole, reports: HLA-C-restricted CMV clonotypes gave the most frequent clonotype in two of eight donors. Cumulative frequency of public TCR beta families picked out carriers of CMV plus the relevant HLA.

The chain carries TRBV12-3 or TRBV12-4 and TRBJ2-7; the match to TRBD1 covers 7 bases. The sequence was obtained from a human donor in good health (CMV status not recorded). Some clones in this sample may be carry-over from other donors' samples. Sequences were obtained from PBMCs. The CDR3 region has the DNA TGTGCCAGCAAGTTTACCCCCGGGACAGTCTACGAGCAGTACTTC. Translating it yields CASKFTPGTVYEQYF.